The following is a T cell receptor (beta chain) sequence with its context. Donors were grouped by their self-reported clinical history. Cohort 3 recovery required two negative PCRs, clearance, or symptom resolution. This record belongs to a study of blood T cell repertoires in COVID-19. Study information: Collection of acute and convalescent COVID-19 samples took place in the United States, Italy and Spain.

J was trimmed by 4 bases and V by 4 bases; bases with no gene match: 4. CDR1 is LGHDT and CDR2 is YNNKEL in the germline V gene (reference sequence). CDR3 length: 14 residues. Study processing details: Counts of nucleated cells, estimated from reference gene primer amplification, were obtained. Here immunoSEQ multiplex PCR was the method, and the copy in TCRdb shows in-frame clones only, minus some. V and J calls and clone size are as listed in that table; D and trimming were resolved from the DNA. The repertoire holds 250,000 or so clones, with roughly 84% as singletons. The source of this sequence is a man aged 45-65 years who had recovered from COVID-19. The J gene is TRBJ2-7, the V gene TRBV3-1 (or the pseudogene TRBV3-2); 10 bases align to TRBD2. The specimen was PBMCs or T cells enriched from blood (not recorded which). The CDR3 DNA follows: TGTGCCAGCAGCCCTGGGACTAGCGCGTACGAGCAGTACTTC. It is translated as CASSPGTSAYEQYF.